The sequence of this T cell receptor (beta chain) was determined in a study of patients and donors after allogeneic stem cell transplantation. CDR1 is MNHEY and CDR2 is SVGEGT in the germline V gene. V dropped 5 bases and J dropped 0 bases, with 7 bases sitting between them. This CDR3 has 14 amino acids. MiXCR, run by TCRdb on the RT-PCR reads, gives a single entry per CDR3 protein. This sample has some 880,000 distinct CDR3 sequences, with approximately 18% found just once. The origin of this receptor is a human donor who was either an allogeneic HSCT recipient or a stem cell or donor lymphocyte infusion donor (not recorded which). It is not recorded whose cells these are; they may come from a transplant donor. The specimen was blood, either unsorted or a sorted T cell fraction (not recorded which). This chain uses TRBV6-2 or TRBV6-3 with TRBJ2-2, with D uncertain. The CDR3 DNA reads as TGTGCCAGCAGTATCTCACCGAACACCGGGGAGCTGTTTTTT. Its translation is CASSISPNTGELFF.